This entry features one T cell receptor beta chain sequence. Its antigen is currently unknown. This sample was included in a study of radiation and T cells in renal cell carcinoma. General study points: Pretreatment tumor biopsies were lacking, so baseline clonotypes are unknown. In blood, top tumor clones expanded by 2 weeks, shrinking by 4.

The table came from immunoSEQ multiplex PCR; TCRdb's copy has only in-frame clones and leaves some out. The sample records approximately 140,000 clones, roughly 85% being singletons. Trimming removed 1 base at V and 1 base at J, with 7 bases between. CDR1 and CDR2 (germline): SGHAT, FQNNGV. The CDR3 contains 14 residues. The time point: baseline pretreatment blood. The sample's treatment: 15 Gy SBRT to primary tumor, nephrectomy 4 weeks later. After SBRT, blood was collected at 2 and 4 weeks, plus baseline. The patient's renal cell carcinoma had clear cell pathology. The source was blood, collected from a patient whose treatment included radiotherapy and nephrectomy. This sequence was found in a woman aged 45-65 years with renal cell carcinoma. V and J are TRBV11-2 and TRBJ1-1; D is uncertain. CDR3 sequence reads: CASSLGVGNTEAFF. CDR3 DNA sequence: TGTGCCAGCAGCTTAGGTGTGGGGAACACTGAAGCTTTCTTT.